Following are 24 T cell receptor beta chains from one sample sequenced in a study of blood T cell repertoires in COVID-19. The repertoire was sequenced with immunoSEQ multiplex PCR; TCRdb's copy has only in-frame clones and lacks some. Among about 130,000 clones, roughly 84% were seen once, and the ten largest hold approximately 12%. Sequenced material: peripheral blood. These receptors all come from a woman aged 25 to 39 who had recovered from COVID-19.

This clone showed up many times. One junction end disagrees with the germline gene, perhaps due to a read error. The chain links TRBV7-7 to TRBJ2-2, with 12 bases identical to TRBD2. The germline CDR1 and CDR2 sequences are SSHAT and FNYEAQ (reference sequence). This CDR3 has 18 residues. The CDR3 DNA follows: TGTGCTAGCAGCTTAACGCCTAGCGGGAGGGCTGGCACCGGGGAGCTGTTTTTT. It is translated as CASSLTPSGRAGTGELFF.

DNA of the CDR3: TGTGCCAGCAGCCACGGACAGGTAGATTCACCCCTCCACTTT. It translates to CASSHGQVDSPLHF. The J gene is TRBJ1-6, the V gene TRBV3-1 (or the pseudogene TRBV3-2), with 7 bases matching TRBD1. This CDR3 is 14 amino acids long. V lost 3 bases to trimming and J lost 8 bases; unmatched junction nucleotides: 4. Germline V CDR1 and CDR2: LGHDT, YNNKEL (reference sequence).

The gene calls are TRBV2 and TRBJ2-3; 10 bases line up with TRBD1. Losses at the gene ends were 6 bases for V and 1 base for J; bases not matched to a gene: 4. The CDR3 is 15 residues long. Germline V gives CDR1 SNHLY, CDR2 FYNNEI. The CDR3: CASRGQGIGTDTQYF. CDR3 sequence (DNA): TGTGCCAGCAGGGGACAGGGGATCGGCACAGATACGCAGTATTTT.

The chain couples TRBV19 to TRBJ2-7; weak D call: TRBD2 (5 bases). Germline V gives CDR1 LNHDA, CDR2 SQIVND (reference sequence). The CDR3 has 11 amino acids. V lost 6 bases, J lost 7 bases, and 10 bases lay in between. In DNA form, the CDR3 reads TGTGCCAGTAGCCGGTGGGAGGAGCAGTACTTC. This sequence encodes CASSRWEEQYF.

This chain joins TRBV6-1 and TRBJ2-6; D is unresolved. This CDR3 is built from 15 residues. V lost 1 base, J lost 0 bases, and 4 bases lay in between. Per the germline V gene, CDR1 is MNHNS and CDR2 is SASEGT. The CDR3 here is CASSEGGSGANVLTF. The CDR3, as DNA: TGTGCCAGCAGTGAAGGAGGCTCTGGGGCCAACGTCCTGACTTTC.

On this clone: The germline gene is not matched at one end of the junction; a read error may be the cause. The rearrangement uses TRBV2 and TRBJ2-1; D may be TRBD2 (5 bases). This CDR3 comprises 14 residues. CDR1 is SNHLY and CDR2 is FYNNEI in the germline V gene. As DNA, the CDR3 is TGTGCCAGCAGTAATCCTGGACTGAACAAGGAGCAGTTCTTC. As protein: CASSNPGLNKEQFF.

The rearrangement uses TRBV18 and TRBJ1-1, with D uncertain. CDR1 is KGHSH, CDR2 LQKENI, per germline. The CDR3 is made up of 15 amino acids. The V end was cut by 2 bases, the J end by 8 bases, with 18 bases between. The CDR3 DNA sequence: TGTGCCAGCTCACCAAGGATGACCGAGACGGGGGAAGCTTTCTTT. Its protein product is CASSPRMTETGEAFF.

The chain joins TRBV19 to TRBJ1-1; TRBD1 matches at 7 bases. Germline CDR1 LNHDA, CDR2 SQIVND (reference sequence). The CDR3 runs 17 residues. Trimming at V came to 9 bases and at J to 0 bases, leaving 16 bases not matched to a gene. The CDR3 region has the DNA TGTGCCAGCAACGACCTGGGACAGCTCTATATGAACACTGAAGCTTTCTTT. Its translation: CASNDLGQLYMNTEAFF.

This sequence joins TRBV28 and TRBJ1-5; D may be TRBD1 (5 bases). V lost 1 base, J lost 2 bases, and 12 bases lay in between. CDR1 and CDR2 (germline): MDHEN, SYDVKM. This CDR3 is 16 amino acids long. The CDR3 nucleotides read TGTGCCAGCAGTTTATTGGGCGGGGGTGGCAATCAGCCCCAGCATTTT. It codes for CASSLLGGGGNQPQHF.

The chain recombines TRBV5-6 with TRBJ1-2; TRBD1 matches at 10 bases. The CDR3 length is 17 residues. The ends lost 0 bases at V and 5 bases at J; junction bases unmatched: 10. CDR1 is SGHDT and CDR2 is YYEEEE in the germline V gene. CDR3 sequence: CASSLAYPGQGLYGYTF. Written as DNA, the CDR3 is TGTGCCAGCAGCTTGGCCTATCCGGGACAGGGGCTGTATGGCTACACCTTC.

The V call is TRBV11-2, the J call TRBJ2-1; D is possibly TRBD2 (6 bases). Trimming took 2 bases from V and 0 from J, leaving 14 bases between them. Germline CDR1 is SGHAT and CDR2 is FQNNGV. The CDR3 runs to 17 residues. In nucleotides, the CDR3 is TGTGCCAGCAGCTTAAGTCCAGCGGGTAACTCCTACAATGAGCAGTTCTTC. Amino acids: CASSLSPAGNSYNEQFF. The entire variable domain, with the rest obtained from reference TRBV11-2 and TRBJ2-1, is as follows: EAGVAQSPRYKIIEKRQSVAFWCNPISGHATLYWYQQILGQGPKLLIQFQNNGVVDDSQLPKDRFSAERLKGVDSTLKIQPAKLEDSAVYLCASSLSPAGNSYNEQFFGPGTRLTVL.

The rearrangement links TRBV15 to TRBJ2-7, with D tentatively TRBD1 (6 bases). The V and J ends lost 5 bases and 2 bases respectively, with 25 bases between them. CDR3 length: 18 amino acids. Per the germline V gene, CDR1 is LNHNV and CDR2 is YYDKDF (reference sequence). DNA of the CDR3: TGTGCCACCAGCTTCCTCCCGCCCCGGCAGGGGAAACCCTACGAGCAGTACTTC. This codes for CATSFLPPRQGKPYEQYF.

The chain combines TRBV2 with TRBJ2-2, with D possibly being TRBD1 (5 bases). CDR3 length: 14 residues. Germline lookup yields CDR1 SNHLY and CDR2 FYNNEI. V shed 4 bases and J shed 3 bases, with 9 bases lying between them. The CDR3, as DNA: TGTGCCAGCAGTGCCGAGACAGACACCGGGGAGCTGTTTTTT. Residues: CASSAETDTGELFF.

This rearrangement joins TRBV9 to TRBJ1-6, with 8 bases aligning to TRBD1. V was clipped by 3 bases and J by 2 bases; unmatched bases: 4. CDR3 length equals 16 residues. Germline CDR1 and CDR2: SGDLS and YYNGEE. In DNA form, the CDR3 reads TGTGCCAGCAGCGGACAGGGGAGCACCTATAATTCACCCCTCCACTTT. It specifies CASSGQGSTYNSPLHF.

V usage is TRBV5-1 and J usage is TRBJ2-2; 7 bases map to TRBD1. V lost 6 bases and J lost 4; bases outside the gene matches: 9. Per the germline V gene, CDR1 is SGHRS and CDR2 is YFSETQ. The CDR3 covers 15 residues. CDR3 sequence reads: CASTRQGSLTGELFF. CDR3 DNA: TGCGCCAGCACGCGACAGGGATCCCTCACCGGGGAGCTGTTTTTT.

This clone was observed once. The V gene is TRBV7-2, the J gene TRBJ2-3, with D maybe TRBD1 (6 bases). The CDR3 sequence is 16 residues long. Germline lookup yields CDR1 SGHTA and CDR2 FQGNSA. V was pared by 1 base and J by 0 bases, with 11 bases between. The CDR3 loop reads CASSLEGGTSTDTQYF. In DNA form, the CDR3 reads TGTGCCAGCAGCTTAGAAGGGGGAACTAGCACAGATACGCAGTATTTT.

This chain links TRBV5-4 with TRBJ2-3; perhaps TRBD2 as D (5 bases). With 4 bases removed from V and 4 bases from J, the gap between germline ends came to 19 bases. Germline lookup yields CDR1 SGHNT and CDR2 YYREEE (reference sequence). This CDR3 has 16 residues. Written as DNA, the CDR3 is TGTGCCAGCAGCGAAGTTCTAGCTGGAGTGGCAGATACGCAGTATTTT. As protein: CASSEVLAGVADTQYF.

The chain uses TRBV27 and TRBJ2-1, with TRBD2 matching over 7 bases. The CDR3 runs 17 residues. J gave up 3 bases and V 1 base, and 9 bases lay outside the gene matches. Germline V CDR1 and CDR2: MNHEY, SMNVEV (reference sequence). The CDR3, as DNA: TGTGCCAGCAGTTTATTTTCGGCGGGAGCACGCTACAATGAGCAGTTCTTC. Its translation: CASSLFSAGARYNEQFF.

The rearrangement uses TRBV24-1 and TRBJ1-5, with a possible D match to TRBD1 (5 bases). This CDR3 has 13 amino acids. Germline V gene data show CDR1 as KGHDR and CDR2 as SFDVKD. V was cut by 6 bases and J by 4 bases, with 9 bases left in between. This CDR3 is CATSSGKNQPQHF. CDR3 coding DNA: TGTGCCACCAGTTCAGGGAAGAATCAGCCCCAGCATTTT.

The chain employs TRBV6-5 and TRBJ2-1; TRBD2 matches 8 bases. J was trimmed by 9 bases and V by 2 bases; bases with no gene match: 9. The CDR3 loop spans 15 amino acids. Germline CDR1 MNHEY, CDR2 SVGAGI. CDR3: CASSYQGLVAGEQFF. The CDR3 nucleotides are TGTGCCAGCAGTTACCAGGGACTAGTAGCGGGTGAGCAGTTCTTC.

V usage is TRBV6-5 and J usage is TRBJ1-2; weak D call: TRBD1 (6 bases). The V end was cut by 2 bases, the J end by 6 bases, with 10 bases between. The germline V gene has CDR1 MNHEY and CDR2 SVGAGI. The CDR3 has 13 amino acids. The CDR3 sequence is CASSYEAGDGYTF. Here the CDR3 DNA reads TGTGCCAGCAGTTACGAGGCAGGGGATGGCTACACCTTC.

This clone was detected only a few times. CDR3 bases: TGTGCCAGCAGCCCGAGGGGGGGAGGGACTAATGAAAAACTGTTTTTT. Translating it yields CASSPRGGGTNEKLFF. The V gene is TRBV4-2, the J gene TRBJ1-4; D possibly corresponds to TRBD1 (6 bases). CDR1 and CDR2 from the germline V gene are LGHNA and YNFKEQ. The CDR3 consists of 16 residues. With 4 bases removed from V and 2 bases from J, the gap between germline ends came to 14 bases.

This chain connects TRBV5-5 to TRBJ2-7, with 12 bases identical to TRBD2. The trim removed 4 bases at V and 4 bases at J, leaving 9 bases unmatched. The CDR3 is 16 amino acids. Germline loops: CDR1 SGHKS, CDR2 YYEKEE (reference sequence). CDR3: CASSNPASGRVYEQYF. CDR3 DNA: TGTGCCAGCAGCAACCCGGCTAGCGGGAGGGTATACGAGCAGTACTTC.

The chain joins TRBV19 to TRBJ1-1; D gene ambiguous. CDR1 and CDR2 (germline): LNHDA, SQIVND (reference sequence). V lost 8 bases and J lost 3, with 7 bases in between. This CDR3 contains 11 residues. This CDR3 reads CASAGYTEAFF. Written as DNA, the CDR3 is TGTGCCAGTGCGGGATACACTGAAGCTTTCTTT.